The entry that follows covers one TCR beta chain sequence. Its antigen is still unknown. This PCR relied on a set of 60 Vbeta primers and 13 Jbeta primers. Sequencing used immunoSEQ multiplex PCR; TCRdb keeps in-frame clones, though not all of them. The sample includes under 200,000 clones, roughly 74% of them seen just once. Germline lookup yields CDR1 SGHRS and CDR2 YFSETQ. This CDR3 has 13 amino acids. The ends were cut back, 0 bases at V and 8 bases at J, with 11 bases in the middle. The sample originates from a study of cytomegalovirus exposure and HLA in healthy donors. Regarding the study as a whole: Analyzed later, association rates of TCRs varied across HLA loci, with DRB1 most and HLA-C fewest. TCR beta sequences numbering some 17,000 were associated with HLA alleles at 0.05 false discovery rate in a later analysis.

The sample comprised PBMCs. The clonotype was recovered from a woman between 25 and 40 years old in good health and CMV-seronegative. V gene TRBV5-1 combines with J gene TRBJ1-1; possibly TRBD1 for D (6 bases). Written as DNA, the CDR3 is TGCGCCAGCAGCTTGGAGGACAGCTGGGAAGCTTTCTTT. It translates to CASSLEDSWEAFF. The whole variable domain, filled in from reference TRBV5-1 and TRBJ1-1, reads KAGVTQTPRYLIKTRGQQVTLSCSPISGHRSVSWYQQTPGQGLQFLFEYFSETQRNKGNFPGRFSGRQFSNSRSEMNVSTLELGDSALYLCASSLEDSWEAFFGQGTRLTVV.